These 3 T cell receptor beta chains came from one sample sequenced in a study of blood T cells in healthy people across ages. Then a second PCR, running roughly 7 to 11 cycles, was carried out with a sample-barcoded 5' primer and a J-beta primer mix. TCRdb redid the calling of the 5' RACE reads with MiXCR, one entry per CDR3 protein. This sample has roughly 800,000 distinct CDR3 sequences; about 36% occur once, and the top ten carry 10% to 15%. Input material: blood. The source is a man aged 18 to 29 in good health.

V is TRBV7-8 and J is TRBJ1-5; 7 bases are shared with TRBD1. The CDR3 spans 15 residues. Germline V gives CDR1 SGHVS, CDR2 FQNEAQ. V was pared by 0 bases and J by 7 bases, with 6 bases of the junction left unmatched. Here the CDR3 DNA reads TGTGCCAGCAGCTTAGCCGGCAGGGGGGACCAGCCCCAGCATTTT. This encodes CASSLAGRGDQPQHF.

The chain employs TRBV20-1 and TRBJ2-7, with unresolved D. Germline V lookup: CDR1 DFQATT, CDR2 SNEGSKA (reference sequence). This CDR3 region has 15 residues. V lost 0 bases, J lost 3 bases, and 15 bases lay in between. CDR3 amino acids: CSAREVAGRFYEQYF. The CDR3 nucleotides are TGCAGTGCTAGAGAAGTGGCAGGAAGATTCTACGAGCAGTACTTC.

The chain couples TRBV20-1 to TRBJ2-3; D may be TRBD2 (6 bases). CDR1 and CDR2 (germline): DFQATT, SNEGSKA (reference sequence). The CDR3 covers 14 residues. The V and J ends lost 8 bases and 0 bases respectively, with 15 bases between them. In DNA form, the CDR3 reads TGCAGTAAGCAACTAGCTACTAGCACAGATACGCAGTATTTT. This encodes CSKQLATSTDTQYF.